Below are 9 T cell receptor beta chains sequenced from a single sample in a study of CD8+CD57+ T cells in acquired aplastic anemia. CD8+CD57+ cell expansion, shown by flow cytometry, had occurred in the patients selected for sequencing. TCR beta VDJ and CDR3 were profiled, and genomic DNA was the template. From the reads, TCRdb called clonotypes with MiXCR, one entry per CDR3 protein. The repertoire has under 150,000 distinct CDR3 sequences, about 40% of them found once; the top ten carry roughly 3%. The sequenced sample consisted of sorted CD4+, CD8+, or CD8+CD57+ T cells (not recorded which) from PBMCs. These receptors all come from a human donor with aplastic anemia.

This chain connects TRBV29-1 to TRBJ2-5, with D tentatively TRBD1 (6 bases). Germline CDR1 is SQVTM and CDR2 is ANQGSEA. V lost 5 bases, J lost 2 bases, and 24 bases lay in between. This CDR3 is built from 17 residues. The CDR3 region is CSVTTGSSPRVQETQYF. For the CDR3, the DNA is TGCAGCGTTACGACAGGAAGTTCCCCGAGAGTACAAGAGACCCAGTACTTC.

This clonotype has just a few counts. At one end, the junction sequence differs from germline, possibly due to a read error. This chain connects TRBV7-9 to TRBJ2-1; D may be TRBD1 or TRBD2 (6 bases each). The CDR3 contains 16 residues. Germline V gene sequence: CDR1 SEHNR, CDR2 FQNEAQ (reference sequence). In nucleotides, the CDR3 is TGTGCCAGCAGCCATCAAAAGGGGGAGGTAGGCAATGGGCAGTTCTTC. Translated, it gives CASSHQKGEVGNGQFF.

This clonotype was recorded at least ten times. Written as DNA, the CDR3 is TGCAGTGCTAGAGACGGGGTTACGACTTTCTTT. It yields the protein CSARDGVTTFF. The chain combines TRBV20-1 with TRBJ1-1; D gene uncertain. The germline V gene encodes CDR1 DFQATT and CDR2 SNEGSKA (reference sequence). V gave up 0 bases and J gave up 12 bases, with 11 bases separating them. The CDR3 has 11 residues.

This chain uses TRBV2 with TRBJ1-1; no firm D call. CDR1 SNHLY and CDR2 FYNNEI come from the germline V gene. The CDR3 length is 14 residues. With 5 bases removed from V and 1 base from J, the gap between germline ends came to 11 bases. CDR3 coding DNA: TGTGCCAGCAGTCTTATCACAGAGAACACTGAAGCTTTCTTT. Its translation is CASSLITENTEAFF.

Comment on this clonotype: This may stem from a read error, because a much larger clone lies one nucleotide away. The gene calls are TRBV2 and TRBJ1-1; 7 positions agree with TRBD1. V was clipped by 6 bases and J by 6 bases; unmatched bases: 10. This CDR3 region has 14 residues. CDR1 and CDR2 from the germline V gene are SNHLY and FYNNEI. The CDR3 spells CASRPYGQVSEAFF. In nucleotides, the CDR3 is TGTGCCAGCAGACCATACGGACAGGTATCTGAAGCTTTCTTT. Drawing the rest from reference TRBV2 and TRBJ1-1, the complete variable domain is EPEVTQTPSHQVTQMGQEVILRCVPISNHLYFYWYRQILGQKVEFLVSFYNNEISEKSEIFDDQFSVERPDGSNFTLKIRSTKLEDSAMYFCASRPYGQVSEAFFGQGTRLTVV.

This clonotype was counted many times. V gene TRBV4-1 combines with J gene TRBJ1-1; tentatively, D is TRBD1 (5 bases). Germline V gives CDR1 MGHRA, CDR2 YSYEKL. V lost 1 base, J lost 0 bases, and 12 bases lay in between. CDR3 size: 16 residues. The CDR3 DNA reads TGCGCCAGCAGCCAAGTAGGAAGACAGATGAACACTGAAGCTTTCTTT. Translation: CASSQVGRQMNTEAFF.

For this clonotype: At one end, the junction sequence differs from germline, possibly due to a read error. The rearrangement joins TRBV7-7 to TRBJ2-1; D is undetermined. Germline V gene lookup returns CDR1 SSHAT and CDR2 FNYEAQ (reference sequence). The CDR3 runs 13 residues. The CDR3 here is CASSLDSHNEQFF. The DNA for the CDR3 is TGTGCTAGCAGCTTAGATAGTCACAATGAGCAGTTCTTC.

The CDR3 DNA reads as TGTGCCAGCAGCGTTAACCGGGACAGAACTCGAGGCTACACCTTC. Amino acid sequence: CASSVNRDRTRGYTF. The chain carries TRBV9 and TRBJ1-2; 7 bases align to TRBD1. Trimming removed 2 bases from V and 8 bases from J; junction bases left unmatched: 12. This CDR3 has 15 amino acids. From germline, CDR1 is SGDLS and CDR2 YYNGEE.

The chain combines TRBV12-3 or TRBV12-4 with TRBJ2-3; TRBD2 is a possible D gene (7 bases). This CDR3 spans 13 amino acids. V lost 2 bases to trimming and J lost 14 bases, with 17 bases between them. CDR3 coding DNA: TGTGCCAGCAGTTTAAGGGAGGGGGGCGCCCGGTATTTT. This translates into CASSLREGGARYF.